These 22 T cell receptor beta chains share one sample of origin, sequenced in a study of blood T cell repertoires in COVID-19. Profiled with immunoSEQ multiplex PCR; TCRdb holds only in-frame clones, not every one. The table lists about 300,000 clones, 70% to 90% of them singletons. Sequencing was done on a sample of PBMCs or T cells enriched from blood (not recorded which). Receptor source: a man aged 25-40 years who had recovered from COVID-19.

The chain links TRBV6-4 to TRBJ1-1; 9 nucleotides align to TRBD1. Germline trimming cut 6 bases from V and 1 base from J; bases unmatched to any gene: 6. Germline V CDR1 and CDR2: MRHNA, SNTAGT. The CDR3 has 15 residues. In DNA, the CDR3 is TGTGCCAGCAGATGGACAGGGGCCCCGAACACTGAAGCTTTCTTT. This sequence encodes CASRWTGAPNTEAFF.

J is TRBJ1-5 and V is TRBV4-1, with a weak D call TRBD1 (5 bases). Deletions cut 4 bases from V and 9 bases from J, with 16 bases between. The V gene's germline CDR1 is MGHRA and CDR2 YSYEKL. The CDR3 extends over 14 amino acids. CDR3 residues: CASSPAQGVRPQHF. DNA of the CDR3: TGCGCCAGCAGCCCCGCGCAGGGCGTGAGGCCCCAGCATTTT.

This clone was seen only a few times. The CDR3 DNA reads as TGTGCTAGTGGTCCAGGACAGGGGGGAAGGGGCAATCAGCCCCAGCATTTT. Protein product: CASGPGQGGRGNQPQHF. This sequence joins TRBV12-5 and TRBJ1-5; the match to TRBD1 covers 10 bases. The germline CDR1 and CDR2 sequences are LGHNT and FRNRAP. V lost 5 bases and J lost 2; bases outside the gene matches: 9. This CDR3 contains 17 residues.

This clone was found once. This chain joins TRBV5-1 and TRBJ1-5; D gene uncertain. Germline loops: CDR1 SGHRS, CDR2 YFSETQ. CDR3 length: 14 residues. With 0 bases removed from V and 1 base from J, the gap between germline ends came to 5 bases. The CDR3, as DNA: TGCGCCAGCAGCTTGGGCACAAGCAATCAGCCCCAGCATTTT. It is translated as CASSLGTSNQPQHF.

The rearrangement links TRBV5-1 to TRBJ2-1; possible D gene TRBD2, 6 bases. CDR1 is SGHRS and CDR2 is YFSETQ in the germline V gene. V dropped 6 bases and J dropped 2 bases, with 9 bases sitting between them. CDR3 length: 13 amino acids. CDR3 amino acids: CASMGGAYNEQFF. In nucleotides, the CDR3 is TGCGCCAGCATGGGGGGTGCCTACAATGAGCAGTTCTTC.

The table lists this clone with a few counts. The rearrangement uses TRBV11-2 and TRBJ2-7, with D uncertain. Germline V gives CDR1 SGHAT, CDR2 FQNNGV. The V end lost 0 bases, the J end lost 0 bases, and 6 bases lay between the germline ends. The CDR3 contains 14 residues. For the CDR3, the DNA is TGTGCCAGCAGCTTAGACAGGTCCTCCTACGAGCAGTACTTC. It codes for CASSLDRSSYEQYF. Full variable domain (rest looked up from reference TRBV11-2 and TRBJ2-7): EAGVAQSPRYKIIEKRQSVAFWCNPISGHATLYWYQQILGQGPKLLIQFQNNGVVDDSQLPKDRFSAERLKGVDSTLKIQPAKLEDSAVYLCASSLDRSSYEQYFGPGTRLTVT.

The rearrangement uses TRBV2 and TRBJ1-2, with 11 bases that match TRBD1. J lost 5 bases, V lost 7 bases, and 18 bases had no gene match. In germline, CDR1 is SNHLY, CDR2 FYNNEI. The CDR3 is 18 amino acids. DNA for the CDR3: TGTGCCAGCAACAGCCAGGGAAGGACAGGGGGCGCGGAGTATGGCTACACCTTC. As protein: CASNSQGRTGGAEYGYTF.

For the CDR3, the DNA is TGTGCCAGCAGCTTCCGGCTAGCGGGGAGCACAGATACGCAGTATTTT. This codes for CASSFRLAGSTDTQYF. This chain connects TRBV11-2 to TRBJ2-3, with 9 bases aligning to TRBD2. The trim removed 3 bases at V and 0 bases at J, leaving 4 bases unmatched. The length of the CDR3 is 16 residues. CDR1 and CDR2 from the germline V gene are SGHAT and FQNNGV.

The chain joins TRBV7-6 to TRBJ2-1, with D possibly TRBD2 on 5 matching bases. V lost 0 bases and J lost 0, with 6 bases in between. The CDR3 is 15 amino acids. Germline V gives CDR1 SGHVS, CDR2 FNYEAQ. CDR3 DNA: TGTGCCAGCAGCTTAGCAGGGAGCTCCTACAATGAGCAGTTCTTC. Its translation: CASSLAGSSYNEQFF.

V is TRBV29-1 and J is TRBJ2-3; 9 nucleotides match TRBD1. The germline gives CDR1 SQVTM, CDR2 ANQGSEA. The CDR3 extends over 14 amino acids. Trimming cost V 7 bases and J 4 bases; bases outside gene matches: 9. The CDR3 DNA reads as TGCAGCGCCGGAGGGACAGGGATCGCAGATACGCAGTATTTT. Translation gives CSAGGTGIADTQYF.

The rearrangement links TRBV27 to TRBJ1-1, with 7 bases fitting TRBD1. The CDR3 covers 15 residues. CDR1 and CDR2 (germline): MNHEY, SMNVEV (reference sequence). J gave up 1 base and V 6 bases, and 8 bases lay outside the gene matches. The chain's CDR3 is CASRASGQKNTEAFF. CDR3 nucleotides: TGTGCCAGCAGAGCATCGGGACAGAAGAACACTGAAGCTTTCTTT.

V gene TRBV29-1 combines with J gene TRBJ1-1, with a possible D match to TRBD1 (6 bases). The V gene lost 0 bases and the J gene lost 5 bases, with 10 bases spanning the gap. The CDR3 runs 13 residues. Germline V CDR1 and CDR2: SQVTM, ANQGSEA. In nucleotides, the CDR3 is TGCAGCGTTGAAGACACAGGGAGTACTGAAGCTTTCTTT. This gives the protein CSVEDTGSTEAFF.

CDR3 DNA sequence: TGTGCCAGCAGAGACAGGATTACCTACGAGCAGTACTTC. Encoded protein: CASRDRITYEQYF. J is TRBJ2-7 and V is TRBV27, with D possibly TRBD1 on 6 matching bases. V was pared by 6 bases and J by 2 bases, with 11 bases between. CDR3 size: 13 residues. Germline-derived CDR1 and CDR2 are MNHEY and SMNVEV (reference sequence).

This chain joins TRBV29-1 and TRBJ2-3; 10 bases are shared with TRBD1. The CDR3 has 15 residues. Germline CDR1 and CDR2: SQVTM and ANQGSEA. V lost 0 bases and J lost 8; bases outside the gene matches: 8. DNA for the CDR3: TGCAGCGTTGAAGATAGGGGACAGGGGTGGGGTACGCAGTATTTT. Translating it yields CSVEDRGQGWGTQYF.

The V gene is TRBV27, the J gene TRBJ1-2, with TRBD1 matching 11 bases. V shed 4 bases, J shed 7 bases, and the junction held 5 bases outside the gene matches. Germline values: CDR1 MNHEY, CDR2 SMNVEV (reference sequence). There are 14 residues in the CDR3. The CDR3 loop reads CASSYGQGAFGYTF. CDR3 DNA: TGTGCCAGCAGTTACGGACAGGGGGCGTTTGGCTACACCTTC.

J is TRBJ1-1 and V is TRBV4-1, with 8 positions matching TRBD1. The CDR3 covers 15 residues. V gave up 2 bases and J gave up 1 base; unmatched junction bases: 3. Germline V lookup: CDR1 MGHRA, CDR2 YSYEKL. CDR3 bases: TGCGCCAGCAGCCAATACGGACAGGGGAACACTGAAGCTTTCTTT. Amino acid sequence: CASSQYGQGNTEAFF.

J is TRBJ1-3 and V is TRBV7-9, with 7 bases identical to TRBD1. Trimming at V came to 6 bases and at J to 4 bases, leaving 12 bases not matched to a gene. The CDR3 runs 16 residues. Germline loops: CDR1 SEHNR, CDR2 FQNEAQ (reference sequence). CDR3 region: CASSYRGKTGGNTIYF. The DNA for the CDR3 is TGTGCCAGCAGTTACAGGGGTAAAACGGGAGGAAACACCATATATTTT. Full variable domain (rest looked up from reference TRBV7-9 and TRBJ1-3): DTGVSQNPRHKITKRGQNVTFRCDPISEHNRLYWYRQTLGQGPEFLTYFQNEAQLEKSRLLSDRFSAERPKGSFSTLEIQRTEQGDSAMYLCASSYRGKTGGNTIYFGEGSWLTVV.

V is TRBV12-5 and J is TRBJ2-2; 7 nucleotides match TRBD1. The V segment lost 6 bases and the J segment 8 bases; nucleotides outside the gene matches: 12. Germline-derived CDR1 and CDR2 are LGHNT and FRNRAP. This CDR3 contains 15 residues. CDR3 sequence: CASGTRQGGSGELFF. CDR3 DNA sequence: TGTGCTAGTGGAACTCGACAGGGTGGATCGGGGGAGCTGTTTTTT.

The V and J genes are TRBV19 and TRBJ2-7; 12 bases are a match to TRBD2. Germline-derived CDR1 and CDR2 are LNHDA and SQIVND (reference sequence). The ends lost 5 bases at V and 2 bases at J; junction bases unmatched: 4. This CDR3 has 15 residues. CDR3 in amino acids: CASSPGLAGPYEQYF. The CDR3 DNA follows: TGTGCCAGTAGTCCCGGACTAGCGGGACCCTACGAGCAGTACTTC.

The chain employs TRBV30 and TRBJ1-1; tentatively, D is TRBD1 (5 bases). This CDR3 spans 14 amino acids. The germline V gene encodes CDR1 GTSNPN and CDR2 SVGIG (reference sequence). The V gene lost 3 bases and the J gene lost 3 bases, with 14 bases spanning the gap. In nucleotides, the CDR3 is TGTGCCTGGAGGCGGTGGGGCTGGGACACTGAAGCTTTCTTT. Its protein is CAWRRWGWDTEAFF.

The V call is TRBV28, the J call TRBJ1-5; the D is unclear. V gave up 6 bases and J gave up 10 bases, with 16 bases separating them. Looked up from germline, CDR1 is MDHEN and CDR2 is SYDVKM. The CDR3 runs 13 residues. The CDR3 bases are TGTGCCAGCAGCCCTCTCTACTTAAGACCCCAGCATTTT. This encodes CASSPLYLRPQHF. The entire variable domain, with the rest obtained from reference TRBV28 and TRBJ1-5, is as follows: DVKVTQSSRYLVKRTGEKVFLECVQDMDHENMFWYRQDPGLGLRLIYFSYDVKMKEKGDIPEGYSVSREKKERFSLILESASTNQTSMYLCASSPLYLRPQHFGDGTRLSIL.

This clone was seen only a few times. The V gene is TRBV9, the J gene TRBJ1-6; possibly TRBD1 for D (5 bases). With 3 bases removed from V and 9 bases from J, the gap between germline ends came to 16 bases. Germline V gene sequence: CDR1 SGDLS, CDR2 YYNGEE. This CDR3 region has 15 residues. The CDR3 sequence: CASSATVSRSSPLHF. The CDR3, as DNA: TGTGCCAGCAGCGCGACAGTATCTAGGAGTTCACCCCTCCACTTT. Filled out from reference TRBV9 and TRBJ1-6, the complete variable domain reads DSGVTQTPKHLITATGQRVTLRCSPRSGDLSVYWYQQSLDQGLQFLIQYYNGEERAKGNILERFSAQQFPDLHSELNLSSLELGDSALYFCASSATVSRSSPLHFGNGTRLTVT.